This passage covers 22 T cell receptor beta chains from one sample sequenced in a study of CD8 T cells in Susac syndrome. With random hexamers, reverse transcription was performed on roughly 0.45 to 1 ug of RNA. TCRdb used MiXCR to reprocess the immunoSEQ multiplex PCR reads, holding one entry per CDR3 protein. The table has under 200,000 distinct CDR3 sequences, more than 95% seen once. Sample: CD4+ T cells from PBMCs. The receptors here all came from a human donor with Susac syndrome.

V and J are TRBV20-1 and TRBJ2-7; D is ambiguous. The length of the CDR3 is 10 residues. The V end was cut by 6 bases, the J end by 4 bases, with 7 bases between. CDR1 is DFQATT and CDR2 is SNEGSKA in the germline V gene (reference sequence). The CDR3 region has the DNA TGCAGTGCGCCACTGTACGAGCAGTACTTC. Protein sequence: CSAPLYEQYF.

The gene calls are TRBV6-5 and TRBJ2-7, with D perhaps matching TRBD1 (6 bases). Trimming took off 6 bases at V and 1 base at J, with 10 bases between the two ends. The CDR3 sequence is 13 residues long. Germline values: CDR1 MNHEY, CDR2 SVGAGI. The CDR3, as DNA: TGTGCCAGCAGCTACCAGGGGTCCTACGAGCAGTACTTC. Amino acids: CASSYQGSYEQYF.

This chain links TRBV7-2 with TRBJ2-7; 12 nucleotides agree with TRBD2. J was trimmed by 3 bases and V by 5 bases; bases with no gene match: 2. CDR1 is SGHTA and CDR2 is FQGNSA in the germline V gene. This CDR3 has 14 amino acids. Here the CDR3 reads CASSRTSGVYEQYF. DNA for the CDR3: TGTGCCAGCAGCCGGACTAGCGGGGTCTACGAGCAGTACTTC. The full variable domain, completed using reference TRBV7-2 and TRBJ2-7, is GAGVSQSPSNKVTEKGKDVELRCDPISGHTALYWYRQSLGQGLEFLIYFQGNSAPDKSGLPSDRFSAERTGGSVSTLTIQRTQQEDSAVYLCASSRTSGVYEQYFGPGTRLTVT.

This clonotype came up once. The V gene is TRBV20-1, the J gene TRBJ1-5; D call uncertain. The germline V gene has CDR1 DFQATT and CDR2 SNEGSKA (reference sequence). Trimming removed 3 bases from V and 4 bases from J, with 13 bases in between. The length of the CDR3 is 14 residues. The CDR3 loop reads CSASHGRRNQPQHF. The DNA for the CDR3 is TGCAGTGCTAGCCACGGGAGGAGGAATCAGCCCCAGCATTTT.

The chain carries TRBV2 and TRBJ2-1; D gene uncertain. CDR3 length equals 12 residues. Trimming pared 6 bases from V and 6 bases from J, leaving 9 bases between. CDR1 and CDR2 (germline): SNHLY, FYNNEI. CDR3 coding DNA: TGTGCCAGCAGCCCTACCAGCAATGAGCAGTTCTTC. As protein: CASSPTSNEQFF.

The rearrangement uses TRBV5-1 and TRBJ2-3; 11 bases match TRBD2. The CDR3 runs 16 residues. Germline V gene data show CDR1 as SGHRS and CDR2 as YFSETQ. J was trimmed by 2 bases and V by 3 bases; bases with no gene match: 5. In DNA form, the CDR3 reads TGCGCCAGCAGCTCCGGGACTAGCGGACTCACAGATACGCAGTATTTT. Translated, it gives CASSSGTSGLTDTQYF. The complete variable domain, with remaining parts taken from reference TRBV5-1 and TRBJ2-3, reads KAGVTQTPRYLIKTRGQQVTLSCSPISGHRSVSWYQQTPGQGLQFLFEYFSETQRNKGNFPGRFSGRQFSNSRSEMNVSTLELGDSALYLCASSSGTSGLTDTQYFGPGTRLTVL.

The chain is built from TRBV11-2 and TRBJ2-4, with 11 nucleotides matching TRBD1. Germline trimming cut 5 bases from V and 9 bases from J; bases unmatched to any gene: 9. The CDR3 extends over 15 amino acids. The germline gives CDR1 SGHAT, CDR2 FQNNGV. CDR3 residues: CASSPSPGQGGIQYF. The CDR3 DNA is TGTGCCAGCAGCCCATCACCGGGACAGGGGGGCATTCAGTACTTC.

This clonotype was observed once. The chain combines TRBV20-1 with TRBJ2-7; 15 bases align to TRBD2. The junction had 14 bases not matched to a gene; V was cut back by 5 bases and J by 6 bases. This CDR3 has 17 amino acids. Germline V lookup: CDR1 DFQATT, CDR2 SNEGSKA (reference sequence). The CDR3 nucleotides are TGCAGTGCTTTGGGGACTAGCGGGAGGACAGGATCCGGCGAGCAGTACTTC. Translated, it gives CSALGTSGRTGSGEQYF.

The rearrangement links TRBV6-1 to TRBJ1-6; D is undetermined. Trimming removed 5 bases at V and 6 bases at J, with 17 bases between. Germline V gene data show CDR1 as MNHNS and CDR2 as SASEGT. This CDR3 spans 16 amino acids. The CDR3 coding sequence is TGTGCCAGCAGTCCGCTCGGCGAACGGCGTAATTCACCCCTCCACTTT. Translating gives CASSPLGERRNSPLHF.

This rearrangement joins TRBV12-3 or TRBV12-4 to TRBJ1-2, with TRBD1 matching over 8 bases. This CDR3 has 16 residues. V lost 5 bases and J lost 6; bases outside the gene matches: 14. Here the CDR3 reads CASSLGTGTFRHGYTF. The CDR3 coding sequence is TGTGCCAGCAGTCTGGGGACAGGAACCTTTCGTCATGGCTACACCTTC.

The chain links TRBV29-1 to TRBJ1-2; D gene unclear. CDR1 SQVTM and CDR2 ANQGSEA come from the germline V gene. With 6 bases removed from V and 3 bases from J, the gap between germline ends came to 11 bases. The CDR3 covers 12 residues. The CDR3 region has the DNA TGCAGCGTGATGCACAACGACTATGGCTACACCTTC. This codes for CSVMHNDYGYTF. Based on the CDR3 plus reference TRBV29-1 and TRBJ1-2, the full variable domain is SAVISQKPSRDICQRGTSLTIQCQVDSQVTMMFWYRQQPGQSLTLIATANQGSEATYESGFVIDKFPISRPNLTFSTLTVSNMSPEDSSIYLCSVMHNDYGYTFGSGTRLTVV.

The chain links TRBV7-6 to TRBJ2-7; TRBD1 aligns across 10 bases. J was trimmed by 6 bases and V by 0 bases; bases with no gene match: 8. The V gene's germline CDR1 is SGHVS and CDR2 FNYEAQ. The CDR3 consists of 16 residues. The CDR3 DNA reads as TGTGCCAGCAGCTTAGCGAGACAGGGGGCGCGGGGCGAGCAGTACTTC. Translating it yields CASSLARQGARGEQYF.

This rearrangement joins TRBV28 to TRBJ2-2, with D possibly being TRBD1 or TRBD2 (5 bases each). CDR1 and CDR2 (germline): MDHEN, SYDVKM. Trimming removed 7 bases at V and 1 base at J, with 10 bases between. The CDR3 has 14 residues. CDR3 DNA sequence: TGTGCCAGCAAGGATGGGGGGAACACCGGGGAGCTGTTTTTT. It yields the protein CASKDGGNTGELFF. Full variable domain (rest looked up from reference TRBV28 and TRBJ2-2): DVKVTQSSRYLVKRTGEKVFLECVQDMDHENMFWYRQDPGLGLRLIYFSYDVKMKEKGDIPEGYSVSREKKERFSLILESASTNQTSMYLCASKDGGNTGELFFGEGSRLTVL.

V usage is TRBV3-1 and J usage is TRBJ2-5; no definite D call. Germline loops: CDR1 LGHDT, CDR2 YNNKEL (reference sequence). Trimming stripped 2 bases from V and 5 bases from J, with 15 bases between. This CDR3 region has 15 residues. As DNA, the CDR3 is TGTGCCAGCAGCCAATCCATCCCTAGAGCGGAGACCCAGTACTTC. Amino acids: CASSQSIPRAETQYF.

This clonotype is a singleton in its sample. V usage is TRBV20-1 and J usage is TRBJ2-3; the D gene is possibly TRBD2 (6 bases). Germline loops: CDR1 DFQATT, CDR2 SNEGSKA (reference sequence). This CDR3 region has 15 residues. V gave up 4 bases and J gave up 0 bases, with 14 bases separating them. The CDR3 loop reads CSATGESSSTDTQYF. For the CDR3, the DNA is TGCAGTGCTACGGGAGAGAGTTCTAGCACAGATACGCAGTATTTT.

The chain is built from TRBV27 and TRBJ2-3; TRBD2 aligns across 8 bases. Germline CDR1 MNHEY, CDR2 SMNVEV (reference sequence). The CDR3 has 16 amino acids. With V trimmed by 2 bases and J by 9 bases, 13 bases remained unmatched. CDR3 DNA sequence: TGTGCCAGCAGTTTACTCACTAGCGGATCCAGAGGGACGCAGTATTTT. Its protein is CASSLLTSGSRGTQYF.

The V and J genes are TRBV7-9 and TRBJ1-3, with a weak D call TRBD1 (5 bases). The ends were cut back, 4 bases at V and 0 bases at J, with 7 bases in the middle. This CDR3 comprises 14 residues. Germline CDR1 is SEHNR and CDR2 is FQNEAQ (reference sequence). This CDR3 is CASSSTDSGNTIYF. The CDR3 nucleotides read TGTGCCAGCAGCTCGACAGACTCTGGAAACACCATATATTTT.

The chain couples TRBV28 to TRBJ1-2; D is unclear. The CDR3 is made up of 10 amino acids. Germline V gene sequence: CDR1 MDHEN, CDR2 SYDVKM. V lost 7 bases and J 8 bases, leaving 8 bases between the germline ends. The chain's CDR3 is CASMAGGYTF. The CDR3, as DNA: TGTGCCAGCATGGCCGGAGGCTACACCTTC.

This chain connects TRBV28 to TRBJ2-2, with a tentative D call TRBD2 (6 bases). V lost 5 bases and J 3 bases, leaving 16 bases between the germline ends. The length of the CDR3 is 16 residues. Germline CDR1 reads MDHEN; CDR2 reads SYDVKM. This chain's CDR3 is CASSQPGLSYTGELFF. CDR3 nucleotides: TGTGCCAGCAGTCAACCGGGACTTAGTTACACCGGGGAGCTGTTTTTT.

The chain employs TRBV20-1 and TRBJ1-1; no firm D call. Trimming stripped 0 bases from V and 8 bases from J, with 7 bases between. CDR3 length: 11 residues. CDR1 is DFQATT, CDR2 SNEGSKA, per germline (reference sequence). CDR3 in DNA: TGCAGTGCTAGAGATAAGGTGGAAGCTTTCTTT. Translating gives CSARDKVEAFF.

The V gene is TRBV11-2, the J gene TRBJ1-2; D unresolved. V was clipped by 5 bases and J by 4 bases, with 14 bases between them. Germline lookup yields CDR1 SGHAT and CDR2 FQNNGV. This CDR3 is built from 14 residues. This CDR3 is CASSPMRAAYGYTF. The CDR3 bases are TGTGCCAGCAGCCCAATGAGGGCAGCCTATGGCTACACCTTC. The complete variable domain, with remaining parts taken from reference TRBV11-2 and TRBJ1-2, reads EAGVAQSPRYKIIEKRQSVAFWCNPISGHATLYWYQQILGQGPKLLIQFQNNGVVDDSQLPKDRFSAERLKGVDSTLKIQPAKLEDSAVYLCASSPMRAAYGYTFGSGTRLTVV.

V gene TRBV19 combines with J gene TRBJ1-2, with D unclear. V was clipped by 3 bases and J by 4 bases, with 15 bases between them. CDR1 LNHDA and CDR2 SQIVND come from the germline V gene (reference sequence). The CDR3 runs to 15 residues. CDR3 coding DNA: TGTGCCAGTAGTATCCTTGTTTCACCGATCTATGGCTACACCTTC. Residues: CASSILVSPIYGYTF. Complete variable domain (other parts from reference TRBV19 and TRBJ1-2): DGGITQSPKYLFRKEGQNVTLSCEQNLNHDAMYWYRQDPGQGLRLIYYSQIVNDFQKGDIAEGYSVSREKKESFPLTVTSAQKNPTAFYLCASSILVSPIYGYTFGSGTRLTVV.